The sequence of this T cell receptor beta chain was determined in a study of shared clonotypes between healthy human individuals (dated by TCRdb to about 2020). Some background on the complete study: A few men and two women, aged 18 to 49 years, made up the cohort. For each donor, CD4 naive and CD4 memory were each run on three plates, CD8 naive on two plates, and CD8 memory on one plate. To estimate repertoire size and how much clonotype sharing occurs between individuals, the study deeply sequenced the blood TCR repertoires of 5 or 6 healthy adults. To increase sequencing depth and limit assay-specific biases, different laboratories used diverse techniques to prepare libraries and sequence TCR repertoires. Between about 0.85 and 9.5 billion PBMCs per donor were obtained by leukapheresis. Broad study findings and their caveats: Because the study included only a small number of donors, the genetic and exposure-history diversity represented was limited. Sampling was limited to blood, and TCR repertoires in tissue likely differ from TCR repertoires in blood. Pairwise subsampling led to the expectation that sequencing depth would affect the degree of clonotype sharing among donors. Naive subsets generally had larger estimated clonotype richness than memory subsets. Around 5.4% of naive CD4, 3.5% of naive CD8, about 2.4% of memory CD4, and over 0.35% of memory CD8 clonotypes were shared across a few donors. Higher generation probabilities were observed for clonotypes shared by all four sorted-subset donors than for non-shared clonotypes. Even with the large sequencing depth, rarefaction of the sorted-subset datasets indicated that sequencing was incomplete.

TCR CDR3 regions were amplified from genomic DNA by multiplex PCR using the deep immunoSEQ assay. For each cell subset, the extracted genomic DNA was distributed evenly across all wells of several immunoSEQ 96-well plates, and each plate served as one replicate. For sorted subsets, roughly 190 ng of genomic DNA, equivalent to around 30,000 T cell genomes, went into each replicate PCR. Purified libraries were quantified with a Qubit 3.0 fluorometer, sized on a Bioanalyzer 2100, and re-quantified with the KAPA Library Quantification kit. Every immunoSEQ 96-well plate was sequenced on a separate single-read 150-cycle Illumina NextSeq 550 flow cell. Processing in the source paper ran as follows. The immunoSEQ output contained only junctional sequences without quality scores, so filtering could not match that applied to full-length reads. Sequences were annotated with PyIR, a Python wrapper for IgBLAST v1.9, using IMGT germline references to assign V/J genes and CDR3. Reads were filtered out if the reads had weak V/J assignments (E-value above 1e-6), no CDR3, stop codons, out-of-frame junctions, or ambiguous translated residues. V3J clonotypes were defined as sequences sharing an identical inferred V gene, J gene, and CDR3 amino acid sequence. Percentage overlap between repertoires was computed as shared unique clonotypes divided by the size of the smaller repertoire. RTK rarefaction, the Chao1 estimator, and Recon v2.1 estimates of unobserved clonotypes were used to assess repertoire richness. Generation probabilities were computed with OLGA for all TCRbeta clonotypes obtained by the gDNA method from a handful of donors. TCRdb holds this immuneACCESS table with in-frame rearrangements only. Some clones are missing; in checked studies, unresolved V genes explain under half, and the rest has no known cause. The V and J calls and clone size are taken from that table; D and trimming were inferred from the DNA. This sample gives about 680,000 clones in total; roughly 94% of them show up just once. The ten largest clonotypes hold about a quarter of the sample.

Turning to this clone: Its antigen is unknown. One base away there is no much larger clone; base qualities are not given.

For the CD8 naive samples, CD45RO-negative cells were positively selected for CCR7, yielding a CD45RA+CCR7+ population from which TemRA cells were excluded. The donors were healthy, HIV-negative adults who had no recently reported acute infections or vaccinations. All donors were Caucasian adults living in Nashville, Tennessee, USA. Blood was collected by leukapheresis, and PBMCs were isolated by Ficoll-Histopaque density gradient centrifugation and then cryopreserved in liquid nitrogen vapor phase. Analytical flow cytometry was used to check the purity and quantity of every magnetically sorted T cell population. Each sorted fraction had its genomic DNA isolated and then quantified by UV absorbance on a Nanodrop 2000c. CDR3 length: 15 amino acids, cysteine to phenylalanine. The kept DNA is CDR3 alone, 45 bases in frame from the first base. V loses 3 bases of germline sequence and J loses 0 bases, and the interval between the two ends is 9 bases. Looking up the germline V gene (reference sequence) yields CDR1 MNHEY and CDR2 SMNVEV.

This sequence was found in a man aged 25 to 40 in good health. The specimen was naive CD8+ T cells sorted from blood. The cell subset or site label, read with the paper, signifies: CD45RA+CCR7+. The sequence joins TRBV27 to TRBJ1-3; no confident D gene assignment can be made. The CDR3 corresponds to CASSFDGNSGNTIYF. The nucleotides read TGTGCCAGCAGTTTCGACGGAAACTCTGGAAACACCATATATTTT.